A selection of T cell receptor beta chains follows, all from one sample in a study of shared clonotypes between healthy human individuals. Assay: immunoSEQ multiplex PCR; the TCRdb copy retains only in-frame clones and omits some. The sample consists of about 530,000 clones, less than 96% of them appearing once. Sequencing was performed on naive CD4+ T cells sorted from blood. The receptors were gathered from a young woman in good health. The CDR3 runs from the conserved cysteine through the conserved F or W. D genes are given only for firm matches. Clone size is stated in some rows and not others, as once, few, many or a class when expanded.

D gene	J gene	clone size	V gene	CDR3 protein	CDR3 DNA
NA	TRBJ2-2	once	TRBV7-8	CASSSPLGHPPNTGELFF	TGTGCCAGCAGCTCACCTTTGGGACACCCCCCGAACACCGGGGAGCTGTTTTTT
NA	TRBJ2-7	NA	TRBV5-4	CASSPTRAADEQYF	TGTGCCAGCAGCCCGACTAGGGCGGCTGACGAGCAGTACTTC
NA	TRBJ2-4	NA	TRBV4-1	CASSQESGVAKNIQYF	TGCGCCAGCAGCCAAGAGTCGGGTGTAGCCAAAAACATTCAGTACTTC
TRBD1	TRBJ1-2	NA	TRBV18	CASSPDRAGGYTF	TGTGCCAGCTCACCGGACAGGGCGGGTGGCTACACCTTC
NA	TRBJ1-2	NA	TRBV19	CASSITRALGGYTF	TGTGCCAGTAGTATCACCAGGGCCTTAGGGGGCTACACCTTC
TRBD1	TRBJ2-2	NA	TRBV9	CASSPGDRGGVGELFF	TGTGCCAGCAGCCCTGGGGACAGGGGTGGAGTCGGGGAGCTGTTTTTT
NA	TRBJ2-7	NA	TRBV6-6	CASSYSAGYEQYF	TGTGCCAGCAGTTACTCAGCGGGCTACGAGCAGTACTTC
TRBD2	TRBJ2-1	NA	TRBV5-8	CASSSRLAGYNEQFF	TGTGCCAGCAGCTCCCGACTAGCGGGCTACAATGAGCAGTTCTTC
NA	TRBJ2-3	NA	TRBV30	CAWSKDTQYF	TGTGCCTGGAGTAAAGATACGCAGTATTTT
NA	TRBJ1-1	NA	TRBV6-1	CASTEGVGPNTEAFF	TGTGCCAGCACTGAGGGCGTGGGGCCGAACACTGAAGCTTTCTTT
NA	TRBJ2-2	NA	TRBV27	CASSLLRARSLPGELFF	TGTGCCAGCAGTTTATTAAGGGCCAGGTCTCTTCCCGGGGAGCTGTTTTTT
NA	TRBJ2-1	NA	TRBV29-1	CSVESQGTSEQFF	TGCAGCGTTGAGAGTCAGGGGACGAGTGAGCAGTTCTTC
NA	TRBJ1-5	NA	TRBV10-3	CAISESISGSAQPQHF	TGTGCCATCAGTGAGTCGATCTCAGGGTCGGCACAGCCCCAGCATTTT
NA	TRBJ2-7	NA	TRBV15	CATSREGVTGGYEQYF	TGTGCCACCAGCAGAGAAGGGGTGACAGGCGGGTACGAGCAGTACTTC
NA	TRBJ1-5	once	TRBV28	CASSFIGGHQPQHF	TGTGCCAGCAGTTTTATAGGGGGGCATCAGCCCCAGCATTTT
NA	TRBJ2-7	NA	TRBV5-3	CASRQGYEQYF	TGTGCCAGCAGACAAGGCTACGAGCAGTACTTC
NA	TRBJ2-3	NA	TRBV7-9	CASSFSTHTDTQYF	TGTGCCAGCAGCTTTTCCACTCACACAGATACGCAGTATTTT
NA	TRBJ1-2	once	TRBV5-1	CASSLEQLAGGYTF	TGCGCCAGCAGCTTGGAACAACTAGCGGGTGGCTACACCTTC
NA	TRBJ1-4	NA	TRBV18	CASSSGRANEKLFF	TGTGCCAGCTCAAGCGGCAGGGCTAATGAAAAACTGTTTTTT
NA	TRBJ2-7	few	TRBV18	CASSPPASYEQYF	TGTGCCAGCTCACCACCGGCCAGCTACGAGCAGTACTTC
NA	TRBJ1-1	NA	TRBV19	CASSARQGGNTEAFF	TGTGCCAGTAGTGCCCGTCAGGGAGGGAACACTGAAGCTTTCTTT
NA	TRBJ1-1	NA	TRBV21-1	CASIRGPSTEAFF	TGTGCCAGCATTCGGGGGCCTAGCACTGAAGCTTTCTTT
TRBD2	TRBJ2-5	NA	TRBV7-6	CASSSGLAGGASGQETQYF	TGTGCCAGCAGCTCGGGACTAGCGGGAGGGGCGTCGGGTCAAGAGACCCAGTACTTC
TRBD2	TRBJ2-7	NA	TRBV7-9	CASSLAAGGVTREYF	TGTGCCAGCAGCTTAGCTGCGGGAGGAGTTACGAGGGAGTACTTC
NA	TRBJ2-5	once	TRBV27	CASSLSKGVGFQYF	TGTGCCAGCAGTTTGTCCAAAGGGGTAGGGTTCCAGTACTTC
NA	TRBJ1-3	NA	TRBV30	CAWSSGQASGNTIYF	TGTGCCTGGAGTTCCGGGCAGGCCTCTGGAAACACCATATATTTT
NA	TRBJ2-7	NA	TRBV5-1	CASSLLPGEQYF	TGCGCCAGCAGCTTGCTACCCGGCGAGCAGTACTTC
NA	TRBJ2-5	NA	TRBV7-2	CASSPSVGTPSVETQYF	TGTGCCAGCAGCCCCTCCGTCGGTACCCCCTCAGTAGAGACCCAGTACTTC
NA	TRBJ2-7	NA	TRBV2	CASRSKYEQYF	TGTGCCAGCAGGTCCAAATACGAGCAGTACTTC
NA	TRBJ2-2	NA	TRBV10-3	CAISAHEANTGELFF	TGTGCCATCTCTGCACATGAAGCGAACACCGGGGAGCTGTTTTTT
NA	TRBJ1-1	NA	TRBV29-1	CSVERPGPWGTEAFF	TGCAGCGTTGAACGCCCGGGCCCTTGGGGCACTGAAGCTTTCTTT
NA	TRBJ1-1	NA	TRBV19	CASSIVQGTEAFF	TGTGCCAGTAGTATAGTTCAGGGGACTGAAGCTTTCTTT
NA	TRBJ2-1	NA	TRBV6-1	CASSDFSKRWGEQFF	TGTGCCAGCAGCGATTTCTCGAAAAGGTGGGGGGAGCAGTTCTTC
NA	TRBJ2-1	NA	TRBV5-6	CASSLDTGRPYNEQFF	TGTGCCAGCAGCTTGGACACGGGGAGGCCCTACAATGAGCAGTTCTTC
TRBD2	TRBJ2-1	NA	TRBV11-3	CASSPGGLVGGEQFF	TGTGCCAGCAGCCCTGGGGGACTAGTAGGGGGAGAGCAGTTCTTC
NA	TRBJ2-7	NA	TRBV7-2	CASSHRGPYEQYF	TGTGCCAGCAGCCATCGCGGGCCCTACGAGCAGTACTTC
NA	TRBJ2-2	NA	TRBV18	CASSQVLGDVAGELFF	TGTGCCAGCTCGCAGGTCCTAGGGGACGTTGCCGGGGAGCTGTTTTTT
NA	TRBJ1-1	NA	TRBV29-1	CSVVKGLSTEAFF	TGCAGCGTTGTGAAGGGCCTCAGCACTGAAGCTTTCTTT
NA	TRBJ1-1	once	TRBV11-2	CASSFLQGVNTEAFF	TGTGCCAGCAGCTTTTTACAGGGAGTGAACACTGAAGCTTTCTTT
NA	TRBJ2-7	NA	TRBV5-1	CASSLDSGRPYEQYF	TGCGCCAGCAGCTTGGATAGCGGCCGGCCTTACGAGCAGTACTTC
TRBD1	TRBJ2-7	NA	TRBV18	CASSTGGSYEQYF	TGTGCCAGCTCGACAGGGGGTTCCTACGAGCAGTACTTC
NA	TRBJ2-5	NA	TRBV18	CASSRSTAKIQETQYF	TGTGCCAGCTCACGAAGCACAGCCAAGATCCAAGAGACCCAGTACTTC
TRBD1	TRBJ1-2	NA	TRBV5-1	CASSSRTGGEDGYTF	TGCGCCAGCAGCTCCAGGACAGGGGGGGAGGACGGCTACACCTTC
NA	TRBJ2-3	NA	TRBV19	CASSTRDGDTDTQYF	TGTGCCAGTAGTACCCGGGACGGAGACACAGATACGCAGTATTTT
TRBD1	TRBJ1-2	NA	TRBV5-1	CASSLDRGYGYTF	TGCGCCAGCAGCTTGGACAGGGGTTATGGCTACACCTTC
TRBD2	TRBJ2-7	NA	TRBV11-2	CASSIQRDSYEQYF	TGTGCCAGCAGCATACAGCGGGACTCCTACGAGCAGTACTTC
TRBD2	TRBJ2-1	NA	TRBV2	CASSASGLVEFF	TGTGCCAGCAGCGCTTCAGGACTAGTCGAGTTCTTC
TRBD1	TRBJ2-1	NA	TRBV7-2	CASSLVGQGPNEQFF	TGTGCCAGCAGCTTAGTAGGACAGGGCCCTAATGAGCAGTTCTTC
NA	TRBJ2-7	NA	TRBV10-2	CASSGPGEITYEQYF	TGCGCCAGCAGTGGCCCCGGGGAGATAACCTACGAGCAGTACTTC
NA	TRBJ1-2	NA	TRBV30	CAWSWDPVDCGYTF	TGTGCCTGGAGTTGGGACCCTGTAGATTGCGGCTACACCTTC
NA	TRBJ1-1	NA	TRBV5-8	CAITLNLNTEAFF	TGTGCCATCACCCTCAACCTGAACACTGAAGCTTTCTTT
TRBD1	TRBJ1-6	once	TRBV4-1	CASSQVTGVSSPLHF	TGCGCCAGCAGCCAAGTCACAGGGGTGTCCTCACCCCTCCACTTT
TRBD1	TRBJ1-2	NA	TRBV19	CASGQGLYGYTF	TGTGCCAGTGGACAGGGACTATATGGCTACACCTTC
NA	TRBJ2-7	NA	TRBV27	CASRGLASTYEQYF	TGTGCCAGCAGGGGGCTAGCGAGCACCTACGAGCAGTACTTC